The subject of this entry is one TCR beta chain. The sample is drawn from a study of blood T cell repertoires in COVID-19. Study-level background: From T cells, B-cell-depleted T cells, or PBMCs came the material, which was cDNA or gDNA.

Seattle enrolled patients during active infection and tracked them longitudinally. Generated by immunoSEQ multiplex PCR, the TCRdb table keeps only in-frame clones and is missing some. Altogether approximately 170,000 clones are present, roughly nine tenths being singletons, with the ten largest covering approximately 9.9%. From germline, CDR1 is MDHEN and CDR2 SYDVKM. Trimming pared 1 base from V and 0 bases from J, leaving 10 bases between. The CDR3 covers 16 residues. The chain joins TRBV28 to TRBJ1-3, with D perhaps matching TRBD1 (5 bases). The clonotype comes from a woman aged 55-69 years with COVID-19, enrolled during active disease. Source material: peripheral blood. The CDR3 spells CASSLSGRDSGNTIYF. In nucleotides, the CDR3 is TGTGCCAGCAGTTTATCGGGCAGGGACTCTGGAAACACCATATATTTT.